This TCR beta chain was recovered during a study of cytomegalovirus exposure and HLA in healthy donors. Amplification used 60 Vbeta primers and 13 Jbeta primers. Libraries were prepared by immunoSEQ multiplex PCR; TCRdb keeps only in-frame clonotypes and omits some of them. The sample includes 130,000 to 150,000 clones, roughly four fifths of them seen just once. Study observations and caveats: Among TCR beta chains of equal frequency, HLA-associated ones were more clonally expanded in a later analysis.

To note about this clone: Its antigen is not known.

The origin of this receptor is a woman aged 60-75 years in good health and CMV-seropositive. Sequenced material: PBMCs.

The DNA of the CDR3 is TGTGCCAGCAAAGGGAGCGGCGAGCAGTACTTC. It translates to CASKGSGEQYF. The chain combines TRBV2 with TRBJ2-7; tentatively, D is TRBD2 (5 bases). Germline values: CDR1 SNHLY, CDR2 FYNNEI. Trimming left V 7 bases short and J 6 bases short, with 10 bases between. The CDR3 has 11 amino acids.